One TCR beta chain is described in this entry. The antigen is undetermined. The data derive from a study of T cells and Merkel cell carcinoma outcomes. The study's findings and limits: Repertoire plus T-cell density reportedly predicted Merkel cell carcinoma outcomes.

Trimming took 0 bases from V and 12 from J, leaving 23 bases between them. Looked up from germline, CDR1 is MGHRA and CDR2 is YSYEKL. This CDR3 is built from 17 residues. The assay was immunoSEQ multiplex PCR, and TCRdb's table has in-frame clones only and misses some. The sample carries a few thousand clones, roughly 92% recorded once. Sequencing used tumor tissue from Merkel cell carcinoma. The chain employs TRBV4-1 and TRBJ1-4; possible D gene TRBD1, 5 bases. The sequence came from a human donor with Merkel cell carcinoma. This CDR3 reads CASSQDDSPRGRGELFF. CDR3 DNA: TGCGCCAGCAGCCAAGATGATTCGCCCCGGGGCCGGGGCGAACTGTTTTTT.